This T cell receptor (beta chain) was recovered during a study of vaccination effects on CD4 cells after COVID-19. Profiling relied on immunoSEQ multiplex PCR, and the TCRdb table lists in-frame clones only, not all of them. The table records about 16,000 clones, approximately 70% of them present only once. Antigen-specific CD4+ T cell clonotypes were called by their expansion after viral peptide-pool culture in ViraFEST. Following culture for around 10 days, CD4+ T cells were isolated. Of the BNT162b2 and mRNA-1273 vaccines, participants received two doses of one or the other. Nobody among the vaccine recipients had prior SARS-CoV-2 infection (nucleocapsid antibodies were negative). Half of the medium was exchanged for IL-2 medium on both days 3 and 7. Study results and limitations: Both infection-induced and vaccine-induced clones contracted markedly at late post-vaccination timepoints.

Germline V gene data show CDR1 as MRHNA and CDR2 as SNTAGT. V was pared by 4 bases and J by 3 bases, with 16 bases between. This CDR3 is built from 15 residues. In the case of this clone: Its target is unknown.

The input for sequencing was CD4+ T cells from PBMCs cultured with SARS-CoV-2 spike peptides, taken after COVID-19 vaccination. The chain employs TRBV6-4 and TRBJ2-7; either TRBD1 or TRBD2 may fit D (5 bases each). This TCR was sampled from a human donor who received a COVID-19 vaccine. The CDR3 sequence is CASSAGPSNYYEQYF. The CDR3 region has the DNA TGTGCCAGCAGTGCGGGACCTTCGAATTACTACGAGCAGTACTTC.